The sequence of this T cell receptor beta chain was determined in a study of blood T cells in healthy people across ages. A J-beta primer mix and a sample-barcoded 5' primer were used in a second PCR of about 6 to 12 cycles. From the 5' RACE reads, TCRdb called clonotypes with MiXCR, one entry per CDR3 protein. This repertoire shows some 1.6 million distinct CDR3 sequences, roughly a third found once; its top ten account for approximately 10%. The CDR3 length is 11 residues. Germline V gene data show CDR1 as SQVTM and CDR2 as ANQGSEA. V was pared by 6 bases and J by 3 bases, with 9 bases between. This clonotype was observed many times.

The rearrangement joins TRBV29-1 to TRBJ2-7; D gene unclear. Sequencing was carried out using blood. The TCR was taken from a woman between 25 and 40 years old in good health. CDR3 in DNA: TGCAGCGTCATGGATGGCTACGAGCAGTACTTC. Encoded protein: CSVMDGYEQYF.